The 19 T cell receptor beta chains given below trace back to one sample, sequenced in a study of blood T cell repertoires in COVID-19. The assay was immunoSEQ multiplex PCR, and TCRdb's table has in-frame clones only and misses some. The repertoire holds hundreds of thousands of clones, with around 86% as singletons. Sample: peripheral blood. These receptors were collected from a woman in her twenties or thirties with active or convalescent COVID-19.

The rearrangement uses TRBV2 and TRBJ2-7; D not certain. The CDR3 sequence is 13 residues long. Per germline, CDR1 SNHLY and CDR2 FYNNEI. V was clipped by 0 bases and J by 3 bases, with 6 bases between them. The CDR3: CASSEAQFYEQYF. The CDR3 DNA reads TGTGCCAGCAGTGAAGCCCAGTTCTACGAGCAGTACTTC.

The rearrangement joins TRBV6-1 to TRBJ2-3; TRBD2 matches 7 bases. This CDR3 is 16 amino acids long. Germline loops: CDR1 MNHNS, CDR2 SASEGT. V was clipped by 3 bases and J by 0 bases; unmatched bases: 6. CDR3 residues: CASSDVAGASTDTQYF. The CDR3 DNA reads as TGTGCCAGCAGTGATGTCGCGGGAGCTAGCACAGATACGCAGTATTTT.

The rearrangement joins TRBV4-1 to TRBJ2-7; maybe TRBD1 (6 bases). The germline V and J ends were trimmed by 4 bases and 3 bases, with 16 bases remaining between them. Germline loops: CDR1 MGHRA, CDR2 YSYEKL. The CDR3 length is 15 residues. DNA of the CDR3: TGCGCCAGCAGCCTCACACAGACAGGCAACTACGAGCAGTACTTC. Protein product: CASSLTQTGNYEQYF.

DNA for the CDR3: TGTGCCAGCAGCACAGGGTGGGGGAACACTGAAGCTTTCTTT. Translation: CASSTGWGNTEAFF. The V gene is TRBV3-1 (or the pseudogene TRBV3-2), the J gene TRBJ1-1; D may be TRBD1 (6 bases). The CDR3 has 14 amino acids. Germline V gene lookup returns CDR1 LGHDT and CDR2 YNNKEL (reference sequence). V gave up 5 bases and J gave up 1 base, with 11 bases separating them.

CDR3 coding DNA: TGTGCCAGCAGCTTAGGTCTAGCGGGAGTAAATGAGCAGTTCTTC. Translating gives CASSLGLAGVNEQFF. This sequence joins TRBV11-3 and TRBJ2-1; 10 nucleotides agree with TRBD2. Germline lookup yields CDR1 SGHNT and CDR2 YENEEA. This CDR3 is built from 15 residues. V lost 1 base to trimming and J lost 7 bases; unmatched junction nucleotides: 4. The whole variable domain, filled in from reference TRBV11-3 and TRBJ2-1, reads EAGVVQSPRYKIIEKKQPVAFWCNPISGHNTLYWYLQNLGQGPELLIRYENEEAVDDSQLPKDRFSAERLKGVDSTLKIQPAELGDSAVYLCASSLGLAGVNEQFFGPGTRLTVL.

The chain joins TRBV5-4 to TRBJ2-7; D gene unclear. Germline V lookup: CDR1 SGHNT, CDR2 YYREEE (reference sequence). Trimming removed 1 base from V and 1 base from J, with 9 bases in between. CDR3 size: 14 residues. The CDR3: CASSLKASSYEQYF. CDR3 DNA: TGTGCCAGCAGCTTGAAAGCATCTTCCTACGAGCAGTACTTC.

The V and J genes are TRBV6-1 and TRBJ1-2; D ambiguous. Trimming took off 4 bases at V and 1 base at J, with 16 bases between the two ends. The CDR3 totals 16 residues. In germline, CDR1 is MNHNS, CDR2 SASEGT. Here the CDR3 DNA reads TGTGCCAGCAGTGCTCCTGGGCAGAGCCTTAACTATGGCTACACCTTC. This gives the protein CASSAPGQSLNYGYTF.

This clone was observed a single time. This chain connects TRBV27 to TRBJ1-2; 9 bases align to TRBD1. The CDR3 has 15 residues. V lost 3 bases, J lost 2 bases, and 4 bases stayed unmatched. The germline V gene encodes CDR1 MNHEY and CDR2 SMNVEV (reference sequence). The CDR3: CASSFSGTGNYGYTF. The CDR3 DNA reads as TGTGCCAGCAGTTTTTCCGGGACAGGGAACTATGGCTACACCTTC.

This chain uses TRBV5-4 with TRBJ2-7, with TRBD1 matching 9 bases. Germline assignment: CDR1 SGHNT and CDR2 YYREEE (reference sequence). This CDR3 region has 16 residues. The ends lost 4 bases at V and 3 bases at J; junction bases unmatched: 11. DNA for the CDR3: TGTGCCAGCAGCGACATGGAAGGGACAGGGCTCTACGAGCAGTACTTC. It specifies CASSDMEGTGLYEQYF.

This clone was seen a few times. The gene calls are TRBV7-9 and TRBJ2-7, with D perhaps matching TRBD1 (6 bases). The ends were cut back, 4 bases at V and 5 bases at J, with 15 bases in the middle. The CDR3 totals 14 residues. CDR1 and CDR2 (germline): SEHNR, FQNEAQ (reference sequence). The CDR3 DNA follows: TGTGCCAGCAGCTCGACAGGTCATTCGGACGAGCAGTACTTC. The encoded protein is CASSSTGHSDEQYF.

The chain joins TRBV4-1 to TRBJ1-2; 12 bases map to TRBD1. Germline values: CDR1 MGHRA, CDR2 YSYEKL. CDR3 length equals 17 residues. V lost 4 bases to trimming and J lost 7 bases; unmatched junction nucleotides: 13. In nucleotides, the CDR3 is TGCGCCAGCAGCCCGTGGGCTGGCGGGACAGGGGGCAGTGGCTACACCTTC. As protein: CASSPWAGGTGGSGYTF.

J is TRBJ2-2 and V is TRBV6-6, with unresolved D. This CDR3 has 13 amino acids. V was cut by 5 bases and J by 2 bases, with 6 bases left in between. Germline V gives CDR1 MNHNY, CDR2 SVGAGI (reference sequence). The chain's CDR3 is CASSPPNTGELFF. For the CDR3, the DNA is TGTGCCAGCAGTCCTCCTAACACCGGGGAGCTGTTTTTT.

The rearrangement links TRBV27 to TRBJ1-5; 7 bases map to TRBD1. J was trimmed by 5 bases and V by 6 bases; bases with no gene match: 10. This CDR3 comprises 15 residues. Germline assignment: CDR1 MNHEY and CDR2 SMNVEV (reference sequence). CDR3 in DNA: TGTGCCAGCAGGAGGTACGACAGGGCGGATCAGCCCCAGCATTTT. This sequence encodes CASRRYDRADQPQHF.

Comments on this clone: This same CDR3 is encoded by further DNA sequences in the sample. This chain links TRBV19 with TRBJ1-1; D is ambiguous. The CDR3 covers 12 residues. Trimming cost V 3 bases and J 4 bases, with 6 bases left between them. The germline V gene has CDR1 LNHDA and CDR2 SQIVND (reference sequence). CDR3 sequence: CASSIGSTEAFF. CDR3 nucleotides: TGTGCCAGTAGTATTGGGAGCACTGAAGCTTTCTTT.

The chain has TRBV5-1 and TRBJ2-2; D uncertain. CDR3 length: 15 amino acids. CDR1 is SGHRS, CDR2 YFSETQ, per germline. V lost 1 base to trimming and J lost 4 bases, with 11 bases between them. The CDR3 nucleotides read TGCGCCAGCAGCTTGCCCAGGTACCCCACCGGGGAGCTGTTTTTT. It translates to CASSLPRYPTGELFF. Based on the CDR3 plus reference TRBV5-1 and TRBJ2-2, the full variable domain is KAGVTQTPRYLIKTRGQQVTLSCSPISGHRSVSWYQQTPGQGLQFLFEYFSETQRNKGNFPGRFSGRQFSNSRSEMNVSTLELGDSALYLCASSLPRYPTGELFFGEGSRLTVL.

The rearrangement uses TRBV12-3 or TRBV12-4 and TRBJ2-3; 7 bases agree with TRBD2. V trimming: 2 bases; J trimming: 11 bases; junction bases outside the gene matches: 7. The CDR3 runs 13 residues. CDR3 amino acids: CASSLPSGLLQYF. The CDR3 DNA reads as TGTGCCAGCAGTTTACCTTCGGGACTACTGCAGTATTTT.

The chain recombines TRBV19 with TRBJ2-1; D unclear. Germline V lookup: CDR1 LNHDA, CDR2 SQIVND (reference sequence). This CDR3 has 15 residues. Trimming pared 4 bases from V and 5 bases from J, leaving 15 bases between. CDR3 DNA sequence: TGTGCCAGTAGTACCTTCAGTTTGCCCGACAATGAGCAGTTCTTC. Protein: CASSTFSLPDNEQFF.

This clone was found a few times. The chain carries TRBV29-1 and TRBJ2-7; no reliable D call. The germline V and J ends were trimmed by 0 bases and 4 bases, with 7 bases remaining between them. This CDR3 region has 12 residues. CDR1 and CDR2 from the germline V gene are SQVTM and ANQGSEA. The CDR3 DNA is TGCAGCGTTGAAGATGACTTTTACGAGCAGTACTTC. This gives the protein CSVEDDFYEQYF.

The chain uses TRBV2 and TRBJ2-7; 9 bases fit TRBD2. Losses at the gene ends were 7 bases for V and 9 bases for J; bases not matched to a gene: 16. The CDR3 length is 15 residues. CDR1 is SNHLY, CDR2 FYNNEI, per germline. Here the CDR3 reads CASTELAGGPSGQYF. The DNA for the CDR3 is TGTGCCAGCACCGAACTGGCGGGAGGGCCCTCTGGGCAGTACTTC.